This T cell receptor (beta chain) was sequenced in a study of blood T cell repertoires in COVID-19. In the study overall: The United States, Italy and Spain supplied acute and convalescent COVID-19 samples. Sample material is recorded as cDNA or gDNA derived from T cells, B-cell-depleted T cells, or PBMCs.

The protocol was immunoSEQ multiplex PCR, while the TCRdb copy is restricted to in-frame clones and leaves out a portion. The profile shows 50,000 or so clones, more than 80% of them singletons. This CDR3 is built from 12 residues. Germline V gene sequence: CDR1 KGHSH, CDR2 LQKENI. The V and J ends lost 4 bases and 4 bases respectively, with 7 bases between them. The sequencing input was peripheral blood. The V call is TRBV18, the J call TRBJ1-1, with D tentatively TRBD1 (5 bases). This clonotype was obtained from a man aged 35 to 55 with acute or convalescent COVID-19. In DNA form, the CDR3 reads TGTGCCAGCTCACAGGACATCACTGAAGCTTTCTTT. It encodes CASSQDITEAFF.